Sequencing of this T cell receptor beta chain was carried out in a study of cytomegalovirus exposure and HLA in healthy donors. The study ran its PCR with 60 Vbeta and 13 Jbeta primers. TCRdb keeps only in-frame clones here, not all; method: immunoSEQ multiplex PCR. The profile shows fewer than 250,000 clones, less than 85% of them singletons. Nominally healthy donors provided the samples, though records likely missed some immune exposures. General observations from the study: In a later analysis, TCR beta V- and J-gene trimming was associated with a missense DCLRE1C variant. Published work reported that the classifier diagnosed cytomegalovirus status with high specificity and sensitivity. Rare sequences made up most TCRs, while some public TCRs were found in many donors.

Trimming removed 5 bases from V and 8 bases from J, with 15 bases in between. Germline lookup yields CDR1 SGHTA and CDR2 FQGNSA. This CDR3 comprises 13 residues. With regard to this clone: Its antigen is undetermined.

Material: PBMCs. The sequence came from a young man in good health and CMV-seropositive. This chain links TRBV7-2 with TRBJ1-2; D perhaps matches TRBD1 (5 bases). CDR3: CASSANRQPGYTF. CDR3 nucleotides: TGTGCCAGCAGCGCGAACAGACAGCCCGGCTACACCTTC.